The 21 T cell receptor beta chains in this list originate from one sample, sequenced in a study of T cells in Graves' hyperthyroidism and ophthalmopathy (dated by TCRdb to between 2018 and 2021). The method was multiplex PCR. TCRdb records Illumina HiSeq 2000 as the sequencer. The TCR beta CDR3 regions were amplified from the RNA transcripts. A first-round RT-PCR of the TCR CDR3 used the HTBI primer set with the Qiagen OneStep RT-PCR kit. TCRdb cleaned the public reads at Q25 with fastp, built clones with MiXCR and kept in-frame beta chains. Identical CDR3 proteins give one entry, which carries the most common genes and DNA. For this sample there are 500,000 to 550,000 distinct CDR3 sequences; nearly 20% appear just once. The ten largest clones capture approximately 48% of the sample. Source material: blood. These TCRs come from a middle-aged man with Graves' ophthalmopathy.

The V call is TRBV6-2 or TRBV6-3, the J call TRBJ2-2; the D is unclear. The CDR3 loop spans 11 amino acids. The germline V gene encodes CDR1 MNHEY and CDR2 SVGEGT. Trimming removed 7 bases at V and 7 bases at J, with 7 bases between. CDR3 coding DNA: TGTGCCAGCAAAGAGGACGGGGAGCTGTTTTTT. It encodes CASKEDGELFF.

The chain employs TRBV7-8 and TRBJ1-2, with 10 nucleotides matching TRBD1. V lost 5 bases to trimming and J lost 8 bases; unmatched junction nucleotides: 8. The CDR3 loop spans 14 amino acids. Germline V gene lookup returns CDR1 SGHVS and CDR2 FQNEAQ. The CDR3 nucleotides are TGTGCCAGCAGCCGGGACAGGGGTGCGTGGGGCTACACCTTC. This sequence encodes CASSRDRGAWGYTF.

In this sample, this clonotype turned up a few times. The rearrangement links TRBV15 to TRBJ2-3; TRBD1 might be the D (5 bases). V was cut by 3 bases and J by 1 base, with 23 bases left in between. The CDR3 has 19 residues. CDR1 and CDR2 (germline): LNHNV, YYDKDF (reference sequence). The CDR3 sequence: CATSRDKYKGSLRTDTQYF. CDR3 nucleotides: TGTGCCACCAGCAGGGACAAATATAAGGGCAGTTTACGCACAGATACGCAGTATTTT.

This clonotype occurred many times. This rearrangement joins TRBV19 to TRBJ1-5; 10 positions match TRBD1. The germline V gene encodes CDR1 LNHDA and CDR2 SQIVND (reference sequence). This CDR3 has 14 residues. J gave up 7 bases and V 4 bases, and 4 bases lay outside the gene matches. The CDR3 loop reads CASSTTGGRQPQHF. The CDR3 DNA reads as TGTGCCAGTAGTACGACAGGGGGCCGGCAGCCCCAGCATTTT.

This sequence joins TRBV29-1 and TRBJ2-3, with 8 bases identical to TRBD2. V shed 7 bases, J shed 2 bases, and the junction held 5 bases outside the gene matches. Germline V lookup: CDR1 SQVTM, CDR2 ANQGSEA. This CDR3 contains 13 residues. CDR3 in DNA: TGCAGCGCGGGAGGGGGGCTCACAGATACGCAGTATTTT. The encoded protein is CSAGGGLTDTQYF.

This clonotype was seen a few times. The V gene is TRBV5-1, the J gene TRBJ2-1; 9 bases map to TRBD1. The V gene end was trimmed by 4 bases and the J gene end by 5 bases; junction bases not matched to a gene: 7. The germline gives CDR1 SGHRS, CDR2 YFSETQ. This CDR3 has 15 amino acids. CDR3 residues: CASSLRQGGDNEQFF. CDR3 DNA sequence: TGCGCCAGCAGCCTGCGACAGGGGGGTGACAATGAGCAGTTCTTC. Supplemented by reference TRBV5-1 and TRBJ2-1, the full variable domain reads KAGVTQTPRYLIKTRGQQVTLSCSPISGHRSVSWYQQTPGQGLQFLFEYFSETQRNKGNFPGRFSGRQFSNSRSEMNVSTLELGDSALYLCASSLRQGGDNEQFFGPGTRLTVL.

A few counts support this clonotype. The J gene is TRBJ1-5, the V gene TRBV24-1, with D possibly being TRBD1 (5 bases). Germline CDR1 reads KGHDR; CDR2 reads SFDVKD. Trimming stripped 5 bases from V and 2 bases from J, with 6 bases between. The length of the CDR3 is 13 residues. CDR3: CATSGDGNQPQHF. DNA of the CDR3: TGTGCCACCAGTGGGGACGGCAATCAGCCCCAGCATTTT.

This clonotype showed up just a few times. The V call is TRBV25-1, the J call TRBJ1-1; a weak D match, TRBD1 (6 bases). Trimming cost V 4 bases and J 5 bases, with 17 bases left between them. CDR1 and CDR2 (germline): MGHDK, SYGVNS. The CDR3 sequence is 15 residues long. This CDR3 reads CASSAWQGQGTEAFF. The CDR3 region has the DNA TGTGCCAGCAGTGCGTGGCAGGGGCAGGGAACTGAAGCTTTCTTT.

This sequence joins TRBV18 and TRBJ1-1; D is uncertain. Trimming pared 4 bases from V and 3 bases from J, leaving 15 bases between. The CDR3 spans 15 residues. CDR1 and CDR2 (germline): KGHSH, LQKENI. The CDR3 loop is CASSLGTRFDTEAFF. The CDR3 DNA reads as TGTGCCAGCTCACTCGGTACGCGATTTGACACTGAAGCTTTCTTT. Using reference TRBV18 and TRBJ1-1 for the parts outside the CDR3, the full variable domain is NAGVMQNPRHLVRRRGQEARLRCSPMKGHSHVYWYRQLPEEGLKFMVYLQKENIIDESGMPKERFSAEFPKEGPSILRIQQVVRGDSAAYFCASSLGTRFDTEAFFGQGTRLTVV.

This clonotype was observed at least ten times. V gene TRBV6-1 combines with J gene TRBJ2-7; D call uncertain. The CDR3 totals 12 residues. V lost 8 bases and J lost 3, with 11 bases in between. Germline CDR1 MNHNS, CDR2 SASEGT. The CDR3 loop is CASGDRVYEQYF. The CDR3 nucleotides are TGTGCCAGCGGGGATCGAGTCTACGAGCAGTACTTC.

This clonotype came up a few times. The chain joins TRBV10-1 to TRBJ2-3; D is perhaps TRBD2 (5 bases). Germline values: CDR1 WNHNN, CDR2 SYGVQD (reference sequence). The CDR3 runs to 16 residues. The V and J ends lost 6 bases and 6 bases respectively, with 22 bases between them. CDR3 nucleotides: TGCGCCAGCAGCCTTCGTTACAGCCTAACGGGGGATACGCAGTATTTT. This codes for CASSLRYSLTGDTQYF.

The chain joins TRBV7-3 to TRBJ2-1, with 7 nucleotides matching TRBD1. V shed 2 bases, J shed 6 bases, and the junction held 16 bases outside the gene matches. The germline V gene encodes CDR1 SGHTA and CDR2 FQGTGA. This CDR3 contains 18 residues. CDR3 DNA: TGTGCCAGCAGCTTAGTTGCCCCAGGGGGAGATGCCCCCAATGAGCAGTTCTTC. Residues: CASSLVAPGGDAPNEQFF.

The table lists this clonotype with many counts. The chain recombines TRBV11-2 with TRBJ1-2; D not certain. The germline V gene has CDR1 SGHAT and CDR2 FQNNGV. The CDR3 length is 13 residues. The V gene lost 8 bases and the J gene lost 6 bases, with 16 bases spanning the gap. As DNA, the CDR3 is TGTGCCAGCGGAAAGTCTACAGCCGATGGCTACACCTTC. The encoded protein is CASGKSTADGYTF.

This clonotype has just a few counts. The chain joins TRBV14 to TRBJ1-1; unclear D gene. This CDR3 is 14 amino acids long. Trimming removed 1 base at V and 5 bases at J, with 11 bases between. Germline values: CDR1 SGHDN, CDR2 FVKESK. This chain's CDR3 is CASSQVKGGTEAFF. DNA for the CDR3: TGTGCCAGCAGCCAAGTGAAGGGTGGGACTGAAGCTTTCTTT.

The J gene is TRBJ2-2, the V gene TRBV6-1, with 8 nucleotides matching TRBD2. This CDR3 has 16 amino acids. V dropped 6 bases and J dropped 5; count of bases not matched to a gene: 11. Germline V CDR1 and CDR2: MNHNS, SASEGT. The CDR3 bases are TGTGCCAGCAGGGGACTAGTGGGAGTTCGTACCGGGGAGCTGTTTTTT. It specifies CASRGLVGVRTGELFF.

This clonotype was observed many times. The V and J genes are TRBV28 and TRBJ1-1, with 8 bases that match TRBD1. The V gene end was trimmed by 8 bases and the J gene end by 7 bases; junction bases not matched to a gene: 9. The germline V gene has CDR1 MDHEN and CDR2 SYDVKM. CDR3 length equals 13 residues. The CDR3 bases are TGTGCCAGCCGTAACAGGGGGACCGGTGAAGCTTTCTTT. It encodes CASRNRGTGEAFF. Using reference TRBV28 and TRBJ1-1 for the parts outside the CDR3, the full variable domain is DVKVTQSSRYLVKRTGEKVFLECVQDMDHENMFWYRQDPGLGLRLIYFSYDVKMKEKGDIPEGYSVSREKKERFSLILESASTNQTSMYLCASRNRGTGEAFFGQGTRLTVV.

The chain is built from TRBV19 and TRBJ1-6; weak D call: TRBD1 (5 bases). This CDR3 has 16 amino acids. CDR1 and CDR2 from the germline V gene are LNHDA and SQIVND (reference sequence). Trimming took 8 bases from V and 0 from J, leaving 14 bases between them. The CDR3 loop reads CASVDTTSSYNSPLHF. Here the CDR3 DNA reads TGTGCCAGTGTGGACACGACGAGCTCCTATAATTCACCCCTCCACTTT.

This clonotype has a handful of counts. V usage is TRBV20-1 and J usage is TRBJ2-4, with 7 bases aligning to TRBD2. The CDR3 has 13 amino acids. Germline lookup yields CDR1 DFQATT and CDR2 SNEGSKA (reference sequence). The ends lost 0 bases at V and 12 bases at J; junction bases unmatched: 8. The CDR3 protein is CSARDTAGSTQYF. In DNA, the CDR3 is TGCAGTGCTAGAGATACAGCGGGGTCAACTCAGTACTTC.

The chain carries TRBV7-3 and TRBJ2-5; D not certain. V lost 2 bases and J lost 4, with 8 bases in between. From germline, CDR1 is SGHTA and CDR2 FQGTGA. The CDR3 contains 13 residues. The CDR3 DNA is TGTGCCAGCAGCTTAGACCAAAGAGAGACCCAGTACTTC. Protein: CASSLDQRETQYF.

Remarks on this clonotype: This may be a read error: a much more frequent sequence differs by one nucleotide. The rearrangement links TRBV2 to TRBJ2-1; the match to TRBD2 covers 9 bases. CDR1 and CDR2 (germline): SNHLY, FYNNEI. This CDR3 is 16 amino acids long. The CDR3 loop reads CASSGWGGGGNNEQSF. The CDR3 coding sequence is TGTGCCAGCAGCGGATGGGGCGGGGGGGGAAACAATGAGCAGTCCTTC.

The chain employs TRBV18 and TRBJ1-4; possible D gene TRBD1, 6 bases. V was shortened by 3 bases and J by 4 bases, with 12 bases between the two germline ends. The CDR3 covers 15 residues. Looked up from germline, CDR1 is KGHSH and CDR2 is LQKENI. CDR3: CASSPRTAFNEKLFF. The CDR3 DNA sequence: TGTGCCAGCTCACCTCGGACAGCTTTTAATGAAAAACTGTTTTTT. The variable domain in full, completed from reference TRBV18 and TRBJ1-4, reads NAGVMQNPRHLVRRRGQEARLRCSPMKGHSHVYWYRQLPEEGLKFMVYLQKENIIDESGMPKERFSAEFPKEGPSILRIQQVVRGDSAAYFCASSPRTAFNEKLFFGSGTQLSVL.